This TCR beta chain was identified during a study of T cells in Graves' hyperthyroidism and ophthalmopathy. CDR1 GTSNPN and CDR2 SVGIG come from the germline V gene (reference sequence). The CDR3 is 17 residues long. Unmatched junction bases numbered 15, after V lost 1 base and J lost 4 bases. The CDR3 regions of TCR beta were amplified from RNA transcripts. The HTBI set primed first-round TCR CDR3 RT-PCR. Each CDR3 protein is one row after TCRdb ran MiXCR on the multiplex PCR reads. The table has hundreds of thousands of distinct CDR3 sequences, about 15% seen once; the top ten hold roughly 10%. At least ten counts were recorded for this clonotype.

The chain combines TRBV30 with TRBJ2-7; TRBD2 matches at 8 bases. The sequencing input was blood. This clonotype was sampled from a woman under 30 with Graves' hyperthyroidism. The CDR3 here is CAWSDSSGTPGWYEQYF. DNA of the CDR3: TGTGCCTGGAGTGATAGTAGCGGGACCCCAGGGTGGTACGAGCAGTACTTC.